The clone carrying this TCR beta chain has just a few counts. The antigen is undetermined. The CDR3 totals 15 residues. V lost 8 bases and J 7 bases, leaving 23 bases between the germline ends. The data are from a study of vaccination and CD4 T cells after COVID-19. Study-level information: Cells were stimulated with overlapping spike peptide pools from SARS-CoV-2, HCoV-NL63, HCoV-OC43 and HCoV-229E. Whole-study results and caveats: Spike mono-reactivity was found in 304 of 307 vaccine-specific clones from convalescent patients.

Treatment in this sample: roughly nine-day PBMC culture with coronavirus spike peptide pools or control peptides (ViraFEST assay). ViraFEST stimulated the growth of antigen-specific T cells using peptide pools and subsequently profiled their TCRs by sequencing. All positive PCR tests were dated between March and December 2020, predating US Alpha, Beta and Delta variants. CD4+ T cells that had been cultured provided DNA sequenced with the Oncomine TCR Beta short-read assay. Each CDR3 protein is one row after TCRdb ran MiXCR on the PCR reads. Counted here are almost 20,000 distinct CDR3 sequences, around half occurring once; the ten biggest clones make up 4%.

The source material was CD4+ T cells from blood, cultured in vitro, sampled before SARS-CoV-2 vaccination. The V gene is TRBV12-3 or TRBV12-4, the J gene TRBJ2-5; maybe TRBD2 (7 bases). This sequence was found in a human donor who had recovered from COVID-19. This chain's CDR3 is CASRRGGGAPGTQYF. CDR3 nucleotide sequence: TGTGCCAGCCGCAGAGGAGGGGGGGCTCCGGGGACCCAGTACTTC.